Below, 26 T cell receptor beta chains from the same sample are listed, as sequenced in a study of shared clonotypes between healthy human individuals. Some clones are missing from TCRdb's copy, which holds only in-frame ones; the method was immunoSEQ multiplex PCR. The data show hundreds of thousands of clones, with 85% to 95% seen just once and about 0.11% held by the top ten. The naive CD8 subset, CD45RO-negative cells positively selected for CCR7, excluded terminally differentiated effector memory CD45RA+ cells. Material: naive CD8+ T cells sorted from blood. The receptor source for this set is a woman aged 30 to 39 in good health.

The chain recombines TRBV10-3 with TRBJ2-1; 11 bases map to TRBD2. In germline, CDR1 is ENHRY, CDR2 SYGVKD. The CDR3 totals 15 residues. The V and J ends lost 1 base and 7 bases, in that order; junction bases with no gene match: 3. DNA for the CDR3: TGTGCCATCAGTGAGTTGCTAGCGGGAGGTAATGAGCAGTTCTTC. Translating it yields CAISELLAGGNEQFF.

This sequence joins TRBV19 and TRBJ1-5; no firm D call. V dropped 5 bases and J dropped 4 bases, with 6 bases sitting between them. The CDR3 consists of 12 residues. Germline V gene lookup returns CDR1 LNHDA and CDR2 SQIVND (reference sequence). CDR3 in amino acids: CASSPLNQPQHF. The CDR3 DNA reads TGTGCCAGTAGTCCTCTTAATCAGCCCCAGCATTTT.

The chain uses TRBV18 and TRBJ2-1, with TRBD2 identical over 7 bases. The V gene's germline CDR1 is KGHSH and CDR2 LQKENI. The V gene end was trimmed by 4 bases and the J gene end by 9 bases; junction bases not matched to a gene: 15. The length of the CDR3 is 16 residues. In DNA, the CDR3 is TGTGCCAGCTCACGTGAGCGGGACTCGGTGACTACTGAGCAGTTCTTC. Its translation is CASSRERDSVTTEQFF.

The gene calls are TRBV29-1 and TRBJ2-1, with D perhaps matching TRBD1 (6 bases). This CDR3 contains 15 residues. V lost 1 base, J lost 0 bases, and 10 bases lay in between. The germline gives CDR1 SQVTM, CDR2 ANQGSEA. The CDR3 DNA reads as TGCAGCGTTGAAGGGACAGTGGACTCCTACAATGAGCAGTTCTTC. It specifies CSVEGTVDSYNEQFF.

The chain recombines TRBV11-3 with TRBJ2-5; D not resolved. The better agreement between TRBJ2-7 and the DNA end casts doubt on the J call. Germline values: CDR1 SGHNT, CDR2 YENEEA. This CDR3 contains 15 residues. The CDR3 sequence is CASTVEQKVAYEQYF. The CDR3 DNA reads TGTGCCAGCACCGTAGAACAGAAAGTGGCCTACGAGCAGTACTTC.

This clone was seen more than once but under ten times. This chain joins TRBV27 and TRBJ1-2, with no clear D. The CDR3 is made up of 12 amino acids. CDR1 and CDR2 (germline): MNHEY, SMNVEV (reference sequence). V was pared by 6 bases and J by 6 bases, with 11 bases between. The CDR3, as DNA: TGTGCCAGCAGCAAAGCAGGAAATGGCTACACCTTC. It encodes CASSKAGNGYTF.

The V gene is TRBV11-1, the J gene TRBJ2-7; no reliable D call. The ends were cut back, 5 bases at V and 0 bases at J, with 11 bases in the middle. The CDR3 contains 14 residues. Germline V lookup: CDR1 SGHAT, CDR2 FQDESV (reference sequence). CDR3 amino acids: CASSVPTLSYEQYF. The CDR3 bases are TGTGCCAGCAGCGTACCTACCCTCTCCTACGAGCAGTACTTC.

The chain uses TRBV28 and TRBJ2-7, with a possible D match to TRBD2 (6 bases). Per the germline V gene, CDR1 is MDHEN and CDR2 is SYDVKM. Trimming took 3 bases from V and 4 from J, leaving 16 bases between them. The CDR3 extends over 15 amino acids. This CDR3 is CASSFGPGVAYEQYF. In DNA, the CDR3 is TGTGCCAGCAGTTTTGGTCCGGGGGTCGCGTACGAGCAGTACTTC.

This clone was counted once. The V and J genes are TRBV5-1 and TRBJ2-7; 7 nucleotides line up with TRBD2. The length of the CDR3 is 16 residues. Germline V gene data show CDR1 as SGHRS and CDR2 as YFSETQ. V was clipped by 0 bases and J by 5 bases; unmatched bases: 11. CDR3 in amino acids: CASSLADGGSSNEQYF. CDR3 in DNA: TGCGCCAGCAGCTTGGCCGACGGCGGGAGTAGTAACGAGCAGTACTTC.

J is TRBJ2-1 and V is TRBV13; D is ambiguous. Per germline, CDR1 PRHDT and CDR2 FYEKMQ (reference sequence). The V gene lost 2 bases and the J gene lost 4 bases, with 9 bases spanning the gap. The CDR3 consists of 14 residues. Here the CDR3 reads CASSLKWRYNEQFF. CDR3 nucleotide sequence: TGTGCCAGCAGCTTAAAATGGCGATACAATGAGCAGTTCTTC.

The gene calls are TRBV7-8 and TRBJ2-7; a weak D match, TRBD2 (6 bases). CDR1 and CDR2 from the germline V gene are SGHVS and FQNEAQ. This CDR3 spans 16 amino acids. The V end was cut by 5 bases, the J end by 3 bases, with 20 bases between. The CDR3 reads CASSTVEDGRFYEQYF. The CDR3 DNA reads as TGTGCCAGCAGCACCGTAGAGGACGGGAGATTCTACGAGCAGTACTTC. Drawing the rest from reference TRBV7-8 and TRBJ2-7, the complete variable domain is GAGVSQSPRYKVAKRGQDVALRCDPISGHVSLFWYQQALGQGPEFLTYFQNEAQLDKSGLPSDRFFAERPEGSVSTLKIQRTQQEDSAVYLCASSTVEDGRFYEQYFGPGTRLTVT.

The rearrangement uses TRBV2 and TRBJ1-1; D may be TRBD1 (6 bases). CDR3 length: 13 residues. V dropped 7 bases and J dropped 4 bases, with 13 bases sitting between them. In germline, CDR1 is SNHLY, CDR2 FYNNEI. This chain's CDR3 is CASTQGGGTEAFF. CDR3 bases: TGTGCCAGCACACAGGGCGGGGGCACTGAAGCTTTCTTT.

This chain connects TRBV5-8 to TRBJ1-5; 8 bases are a match to TRBD1. The germline V gene has CDR1 SGHTS and CDR2 YDEGEE. The junction had 11 bases not matched to a gene; V was cut back by 3 bases and J by 15 bases. This CDR3 is built from 13 residues. Written as DNA, the CDR3 is TGTGCCAGCAGCTACCCTTCTCGGACAGGGTGGCATTTT. Its protein product is CASSYPSRTGWHF.

The gene calls are TRBV13 and TRBJ2-7; TRBD2 might be the D (5 bases). This CDR3 contains 16 residues. The germline CDR1 and CDR2 sequences are PRHDT and FYEKMQ (reference sequence). Trimming took off 4 bases at V and 3 bases at J, with 19 bases between the two ends. Here the CDR3 reads CASSSLYGGRGYEQYF. CDR3 DNA sequence: TGTGCCAGCAGCTCCCTTTATGGTGGGAGAGGCTACGAGCAGTACTTC.

This chain links TRBV5-1 with TRBJ2-5; TRBD2 agrees at 9 bases. Judging by the DNA end, TRBJ2-7 fits better; the J call may be wrong. The CDR3 loop spans 15 amino acids. The germline V gene has CDR1 SGHRS and CDR2 YFSETQ. The CDR3, as DNA: TGCGCCAGCAGCCCGACTAGCGGAGGGTACTACGAGCAGTACTTC. Encoded protein: CASSPTSGGYYEQYF.

The chain couples TRBV5-6 to TRBJ2-7; TRBD1 might be the D (6 bases). CDR1 is SGHDT, CDR2 YYEEEE, per germline. The CDR3 consists of 15 residues. The V gene lost 4 bases and the J gene lost 3 bases, with 17 bases spanning the gap. CDR3 region: CASSGYRAPYYEQYF. As DNA, the CDR3 is TGTGCCAGCAGCGGATACAGGGCCCCCTACTACGAGCAGTACTTC.

V is TRBV4-1 and J is TRBJ2-3, with D tentatively TRBD1 (5 bases). V was pared by 3 bases and J by 10 bases, with 11 bases between. The germline V gene encodes CDR1 MGHRA and CDR2 YSYEKL. This CDR3 comprises 12 residues. CDR3 region: CASSQPQGSQYF. DNA for the CDR3: TGCGCCAGCAGCCAGCCTCAGGGTTCGCAGTATTTT.

The chain is built from TRBV13 and TRBJ2-5, with TRBD1 identical over 9 bases. The J call is in doubt because the DNA end fits TRBJ2-7 better. The CDR3 loop spans 13 amino acids. CDR1 and CDR2 (germline): PRHDT, FYEKMQ (reference sequence). CDR3 in amino acids: CASSLGTGREQYF. Written as DNA, the CDR3 is TGTGCCAGCAGCTTGGGGACAGGGCGCGAGCAGTACTTC.

The V call is TRBV14, the J call TRBJ2-6; D is perhaps TRBD1 (6 bases). Looked up from germline, CDR1 is SGHDN and CDR2 is FVKESK. The CDR3 has 18 residues. V was trimmed by 0 bases and J by 0 bases, leaving 12 bases between them. CDR3 loop: CASSQDPGAYSGANVLTF. The DNA of the CDR3 is TGTGCCAGCAGCCAAGATCCAGGGGCCTACTCTGGGGCCAACGTCCTGACTTTC.

This clone was seen a single time. The chain employs TRBV4-1 and TRBJ2-3; D is perhaps TRBD1 (7 bases). CDR3 length equals 15 residues. Germline V gene data show CDR1 as MGHRA and CDR2 as YSYEKL. The germline V and J ends were trimmed by 1 base and 6 bases, with 14 bases remaining between them. The CDR3, as DNA: TGCGCCAGCAGCCAAGTAAGGAGGGGGCCCGATACGCAGTATTTT. Translation gives CASSQVRRGPDTQYF.

The V call is TRBV15, the J call TRBJ2-2; D might be TRBD1 (6 bases). There are 14 residues in the CDR3. Trimming cost V 1 base and J 4 bases, with 7 bases left between them. Germline V gene data show CDR1 as LNHNV and CDR2 as YYDKDF (reference sequence). The CDR3 DNA reads TGTGCCACCAGCAGAGCAGGGGTCACCGGGGAGCTGTTTTTT. This codes for CATSRAGVTGELFF. Filled out from reference TRBV15 and TRBJ2-2, the complete variable domain reads DAMVIQNPRYQVTQFGKPVTLSCSQTLNHNVMYWYQQKSSQAPKLLFHYYDKDFNNEADTPDNFQSRRPNTSFCFLDIRSPGLGDTAMYLCATSRAGVTGELFFGEGSRLTVL.

The chain carries TRBV6-5 and TRBJ2-7; perhaps TRBD1 as D (6 bases). V was trimmed by 6 bases and J by 0 bases, leaving 12 bases between them. This CDR3 is built from 14 residues. The germline V gene encodes CDR1 MNHEY and CDR2 SVGAGI. CDR3 loop: CASRTGRRSYEQYF. The CDR3 DNA follows: TGTGCCAGCAGGACAGGACGCCGCTCCTACGAGCAGTACTTC.

The chain recombines TRBV7-6 with TRBJ1-4, with 8 bases fitting TRBD1. This CDR3 region has 15 residues. Germline V lookup: CDR1 SGHVS, CDR2 FNYEAQ. Trimming removed 1 base from V and 8 bases from J; junction bases left unmatched: 6. The CDR3 here is CASSLVDRGREKLFF. The CDR3 DNA sequence: TGTGCCAGCAGCTTAGTAGACAGGGGCAGGGAAAAACTGTTTTTT.

The chain is built from TRBV27 and TRBJ2-7, with 9 positions matching TRBD2. J was trimmed by 3 bases and V by 3 bases; bases with no gene match: 3. Germline V gives CDR1 MNHEY, CDR2 SMNVEV (reference sequence). The CDR3 sequence is 14 residues long. CDR3 nucleotides: TGTGCCAGCAGTTTGACTAGCGGTTTCTACGAGCAGTACTTC. This encodes CASSLTSGFYEQYF.

V and J are TRBV5-1 and TRBJ2-7, with 7 positions matching TRBD1. CDR1 and CDR2 (germline): SGHRS, YFSETQ. The ends lost 4 bases at V and 5 bases at J; junction bases unmatched: 9. The CDR3 covers 14 residues. Here the CDR3 reads CASSAKTGINEQYF. The CDR3 DNA follows: TGCGCCAGCAGCGCAAAGACAGGGATCAACGAGCAGTACTTC.

The chain couples TRBV30 to TRBJ1-1; possible D gene TRBD1, 5 bases. This CDR3 has 12 amino acids. The V end was cut by 8 bases, the J end by 1 base, with 11 bases between. From germline, CDR1 is GTSNPN and CDR2 SVGIG (reference sequence). CDR3 region: CAADGGNTEAFF. The CDR3 bases are TGTGCCGCTGACGGGGGGAACACTGAAGCTTTCTTT.